Listed below are T cell receptor beta chains from one sample, sequenced in a study of human T cells and chemical hapten exposure. TCRdb independently ran MiXCR on the RACE reads; one entry per CDR3 protein. The data contain tens of thousands of distinct CDR3 sequences, 8% to 9.5% of them singletons. The material sequenced was whole blood, taken in connection with sensitization to the hapten diphenylcyclopropenone (DPC). Receptors were obtained from a woman in her 40s with alopecia areata. Some clones in this sample may be carry-over from other donors' samples. Both conserved end residues are part of each CDR3.

v_call,cdr3_aa
TRBV9,CASSLGGRLFSGNTIYF
TRBV7-9,CASSSPRGGASSYEQYF
TRBV12-3/TRBV12-4,CASSFSIPTGVVGGYTF
TRBV7-6,CASSDRGRGTEAFF
TRBV5-6,CASSLAWVATDTQYF
TRBV6-1,CASSVTQGLFSGNTIYF
TRBV9,CASSAASGGAHEQFF
TRBV6-5,CASRVRTASNQPQHF
TRBV7-3,CASSLIRTTGNTIYF
TRBV7-2,CASSPGSMGETQYF
TRBV29-1,CSVSGGHEQYF
TRBV4-1,CASSQTDRAGQETQYF
TRBV30,CAWSVLSSGGVNEQFF
TRBV4-2,CASSQDHVRSAYEQYF
TRBV2,CASSGTGGTNEKLFF
TRBV7-3,CASSLKPAGGSALTDTQYF
TRBV12-5,CASGLSYNEQFF
TRBV10-3,CASGDLAKNIQYF
TRBV11-2,CASSLILADQQETQYF
TRBV5-1,CASHQGHPTYEQYF
TRBV6-2/TRBV6-3,CASQGGGSSSEQYF
TRBV20-1,CSAPDMYSNTIYF
TRBV28,CASSTPSGGLYNEQFF
TRBV12-5,CASAPSNTEAFF
TRBV20-1,CSARDGFGNTIYF
TRBV5-8,CATPTGYGYTF
TRBV3-1,CASSTTGLAVQETQYF
TRBV20-1,CSAADGTSYNEQFF
TRBV2,CASSEMGKTNEKLFF
TRBV10-3,CAISESQVTEAFF
TRBV5-1,CASSYSGQGNQPQHF
TRBV11-2,CASSSGLAGGHEQFF
TRBV4-3,CASSQAGGQGTLNYGYTF
TRBV2,CASSEEGAPKNIQYF
TRBV2,CASSDVSGAWTQYF
TRBV12-3/TRBV12-4,CASSPGQGQETQYF